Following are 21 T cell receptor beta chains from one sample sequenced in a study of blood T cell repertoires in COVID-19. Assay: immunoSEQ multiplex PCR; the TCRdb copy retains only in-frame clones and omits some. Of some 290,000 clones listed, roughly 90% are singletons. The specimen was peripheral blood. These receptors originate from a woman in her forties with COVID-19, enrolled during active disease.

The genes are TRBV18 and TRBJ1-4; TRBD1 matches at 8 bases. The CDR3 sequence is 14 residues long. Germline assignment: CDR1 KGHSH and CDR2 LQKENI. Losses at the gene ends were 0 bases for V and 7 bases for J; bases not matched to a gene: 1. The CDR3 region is CASSPPDRGEKLFF. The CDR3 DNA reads TGTGCCAGCTCACCACCTGACAGGGGTGAAAAACTGTTTTTT. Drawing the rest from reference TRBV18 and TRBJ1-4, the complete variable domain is NAGVMQNPRHLVRRRGQEARLRCSPMKGHSHVYWYRQLPEEGLKFMVYLQKENIIDESGMPKERFSAEFPKEGPSILRIQQVVRGDSAAYFCASSPPDRGEKLFFGSGTQLSVL.

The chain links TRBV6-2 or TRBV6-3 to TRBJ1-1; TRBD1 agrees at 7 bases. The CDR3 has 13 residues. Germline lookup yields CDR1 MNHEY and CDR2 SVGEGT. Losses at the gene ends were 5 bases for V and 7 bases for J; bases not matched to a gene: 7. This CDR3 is CASSQVRQGEAFF. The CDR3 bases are TGTGCCAGCAGTCAAGTACGACAGGGTGAAGCTTTCTTT.

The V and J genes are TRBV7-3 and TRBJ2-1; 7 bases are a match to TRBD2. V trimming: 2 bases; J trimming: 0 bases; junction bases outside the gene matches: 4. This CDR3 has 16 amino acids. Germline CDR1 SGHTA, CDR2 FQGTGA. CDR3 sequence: CASSLAGDPSYNEQFF. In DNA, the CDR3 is TGTGCCAGCAGCTTAGCGGGAGACCCCTCCTACAATGAGCAGTTCTTC.

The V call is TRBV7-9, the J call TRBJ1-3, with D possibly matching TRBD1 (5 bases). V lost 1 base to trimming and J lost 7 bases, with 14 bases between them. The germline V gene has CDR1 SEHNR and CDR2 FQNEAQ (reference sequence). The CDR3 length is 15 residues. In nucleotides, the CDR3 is TGTGCCAGCAGCTTAGTGACGGGGGAATTGAACACCATATATTTT. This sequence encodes CASSLVTGELNTIYF.

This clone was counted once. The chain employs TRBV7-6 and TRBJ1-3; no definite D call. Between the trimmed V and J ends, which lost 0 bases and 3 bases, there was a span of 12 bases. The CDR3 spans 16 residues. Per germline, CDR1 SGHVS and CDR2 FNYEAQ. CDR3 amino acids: CASSLAVRGFGNTIYF. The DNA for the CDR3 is TGTGCCAGCAGCTTAGCAGTACGAGGATTTGGAAACACCATATATTTT.

CDR3 residues: CSAVYRAGNYGYTF. The CDR3, as DNA: TGCAGCGCTGTATACCGGGCAGGGAACTATGGCTACACCTTC. The rearrangement links TRBV29-1 to TRBJ1-2; possible D gene TRBD1, 5 bases. The ends were cut back, 7 bases at V and 2 bases at J, with 17 bases in the middle. CDR3 length: 14 residues. Germline lookup yields CDR1 SQVTM and CDR2 ANQGSEA.

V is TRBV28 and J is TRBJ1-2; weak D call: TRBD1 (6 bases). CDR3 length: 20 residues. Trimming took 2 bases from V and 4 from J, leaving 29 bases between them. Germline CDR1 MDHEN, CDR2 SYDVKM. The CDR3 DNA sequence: TGTGCCAGCAGTTTACGGACCGGATCCGACAGGCTCCAAAGGGGCTATGGCTACACCTTC. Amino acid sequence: CASSLRTGSDRLQRGYGYTF.

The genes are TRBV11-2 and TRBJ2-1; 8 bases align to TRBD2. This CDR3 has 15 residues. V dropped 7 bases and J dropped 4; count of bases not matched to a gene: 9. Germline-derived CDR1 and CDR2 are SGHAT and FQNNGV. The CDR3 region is CASMSTSGLYNEQFF. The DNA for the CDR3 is TGTGCCAGCATGAGCACTAGCGGACTATACAATGAGCAGTTCTTC.

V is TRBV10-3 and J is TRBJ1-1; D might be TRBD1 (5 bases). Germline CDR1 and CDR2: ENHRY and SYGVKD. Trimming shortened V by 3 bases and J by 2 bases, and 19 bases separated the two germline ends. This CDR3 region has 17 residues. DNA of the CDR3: TGTGCCATCAGTGAAATGGGAGGGAACGGGGCCAACACTGAAGCTTTCTTT. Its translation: CAISEMGGNGANTEAFF.

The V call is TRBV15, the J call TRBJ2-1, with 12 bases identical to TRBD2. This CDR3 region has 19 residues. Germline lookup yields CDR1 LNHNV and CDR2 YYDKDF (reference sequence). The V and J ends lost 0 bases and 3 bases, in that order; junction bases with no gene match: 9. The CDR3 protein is CATSREGWLAGGLYNEQFF. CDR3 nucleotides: TGTGCCACCAGCAGAGAAGGCTGGCTAGCGGGAGGGCTCTACAATGAGCAGTTCTTC.

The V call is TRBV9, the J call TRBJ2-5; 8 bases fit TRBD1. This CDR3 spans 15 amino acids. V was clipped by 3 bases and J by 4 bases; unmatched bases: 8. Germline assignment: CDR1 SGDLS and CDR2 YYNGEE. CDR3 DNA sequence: TGTGCCAGCAGCGCCCGGACAGGGACCGGAGAGACCCAGTACTTC. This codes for CASSARTGTGETQYF.

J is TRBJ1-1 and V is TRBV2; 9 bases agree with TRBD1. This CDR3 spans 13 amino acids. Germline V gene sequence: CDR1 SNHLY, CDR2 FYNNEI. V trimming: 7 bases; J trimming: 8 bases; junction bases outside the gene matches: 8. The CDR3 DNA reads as TGTGCCAGCATAAAAAGGACAGGGGTGGAAGCTTTCTTT. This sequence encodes CASIKRTGVEAFF.

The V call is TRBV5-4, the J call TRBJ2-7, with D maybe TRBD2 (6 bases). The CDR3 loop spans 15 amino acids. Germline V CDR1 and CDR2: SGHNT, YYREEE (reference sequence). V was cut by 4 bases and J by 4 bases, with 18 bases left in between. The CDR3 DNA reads TGTGCCAGCAGCAGGGACTCTGGGGGGATATACGAGCAGTACTTC. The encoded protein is CASSRDSGGIYEQYF.

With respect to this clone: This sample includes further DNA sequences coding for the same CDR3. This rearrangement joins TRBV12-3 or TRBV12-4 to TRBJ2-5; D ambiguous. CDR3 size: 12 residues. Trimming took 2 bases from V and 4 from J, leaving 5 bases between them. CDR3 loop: CASSLNIETQYF. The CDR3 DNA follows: TGTGCCAGCAGTTTAAATATAGAGACCCAGTACTTC.

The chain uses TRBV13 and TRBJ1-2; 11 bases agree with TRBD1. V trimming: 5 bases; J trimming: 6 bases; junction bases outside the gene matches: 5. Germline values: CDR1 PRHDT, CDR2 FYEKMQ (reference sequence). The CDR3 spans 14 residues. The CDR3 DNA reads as TGTGCCAGCAGCCCCCGGGACAGGGGGAATGGCTACACCTTC. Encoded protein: CASSPRDRGNGYTF. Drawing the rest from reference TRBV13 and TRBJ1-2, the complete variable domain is AAGVIQSPRHLIKEKRETATLKCYPIPRHDTVYWYQQGPGQDPQFLISFYEKMQSDKGSIPDRFSAQQFSDYHSELNMSSLELGDSALYFCASSPRDRGNGYTFGSGTRLTVV.

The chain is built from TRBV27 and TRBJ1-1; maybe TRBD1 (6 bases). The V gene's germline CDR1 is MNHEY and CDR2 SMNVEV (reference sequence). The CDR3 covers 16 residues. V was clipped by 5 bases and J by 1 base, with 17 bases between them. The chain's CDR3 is CASSVRQAPRNTEAFF. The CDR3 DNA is TGTGCCAGCAGTGTAAGACAGGCGCCCCGGAACACTGAAGCTTTCTTT.

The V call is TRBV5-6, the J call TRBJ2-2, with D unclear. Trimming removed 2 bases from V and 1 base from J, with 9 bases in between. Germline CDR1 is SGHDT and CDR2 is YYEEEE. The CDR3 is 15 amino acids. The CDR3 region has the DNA TGTGCCAGCAGCTTTGTACTGCTGAACACCGGGGAGCTGTTTTTT. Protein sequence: CASSFVLLNTGELFF.

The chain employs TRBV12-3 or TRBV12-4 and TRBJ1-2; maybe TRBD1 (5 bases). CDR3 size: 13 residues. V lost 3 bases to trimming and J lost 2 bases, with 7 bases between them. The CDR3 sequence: CASSFPGNYGYTF. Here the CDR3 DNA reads TGTGCCAGCAGTTTCCCAGGGAACTATGGCTACACCTTC.

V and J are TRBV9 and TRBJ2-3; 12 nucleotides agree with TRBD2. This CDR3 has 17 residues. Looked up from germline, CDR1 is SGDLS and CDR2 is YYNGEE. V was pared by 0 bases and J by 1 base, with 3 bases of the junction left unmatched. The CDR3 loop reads CASSVASGRAGTDTQYF. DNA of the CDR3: TGTGCCAGCAGCGTAGCTAGCGGGAGGGCCGGCACAGATACGCAGTATTTT. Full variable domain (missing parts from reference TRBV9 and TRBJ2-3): DSGVTQTPKHLITATGQRVTLRCSPRSGDLSVYWYQQSLDQGLQFLIQYYNGEERAKGNILERFSAQQFPDLHSELNLSSLELGDSALYFCASSVASGRAGTDTQYFGPGTRLTVL.

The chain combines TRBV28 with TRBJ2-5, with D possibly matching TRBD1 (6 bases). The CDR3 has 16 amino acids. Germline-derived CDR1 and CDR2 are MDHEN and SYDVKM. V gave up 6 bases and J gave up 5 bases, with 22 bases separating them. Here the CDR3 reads CASSRTDSLGWETQYF. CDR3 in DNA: TGTGCCAGCAGCCGGACGGACAGTTTAGGGTGGGAGACCCAGTACTTC. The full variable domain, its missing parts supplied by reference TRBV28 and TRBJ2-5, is DVKVTQSSRYLVKRTGEKVFLECVQDMDHENMFWYRQDPGLGLRLIYFSYDVKMKEKGDIPEGYSVSREKKERFSLILESASTNQTSMYLCASSRTDSLGWETQYFGPGTRLLVL.

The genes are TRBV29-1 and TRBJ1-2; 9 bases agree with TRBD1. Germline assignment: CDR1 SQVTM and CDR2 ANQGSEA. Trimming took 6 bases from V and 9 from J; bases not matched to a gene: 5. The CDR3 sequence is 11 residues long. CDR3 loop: CSVGQGISYTF. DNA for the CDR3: TGCAGCGTGGGACAGGGTATAAGCTACACCTTC.